This T cell receptor (beta chain) was documented in a study of T cell responses to AZD1222 COVID-19 vaccine. Germline V gene data show CDR1 as MNHEY and CDR2 as SVGAGI. This CDR3 comprises 15 residues. V shed 8 bases and J shed 2 bases, with 16 bases lying between them. TCRdb's table, derived via immunoSEQ multiplex PCR, lists solely in-frame clones and lacks some. The sample includes 200,000 to 250,000 clones, 93% seen only once; the top ten take about 1%. V usage is TRBV6-5 and J usage is TRBJ1-5, with a tentative D call TRBD1 (6 bases). Sample: peripheral blood, taken on day 0 of MenACWY control vaccination. The clonotype was recovered from an adult in good health. The CDR3 reads CASLPGGTRNQPQHF. CDR3 coding DNA: TGTGCCAGCCTACCGGGGGGGACACGCAATCAGCCCCAGCATTTT.